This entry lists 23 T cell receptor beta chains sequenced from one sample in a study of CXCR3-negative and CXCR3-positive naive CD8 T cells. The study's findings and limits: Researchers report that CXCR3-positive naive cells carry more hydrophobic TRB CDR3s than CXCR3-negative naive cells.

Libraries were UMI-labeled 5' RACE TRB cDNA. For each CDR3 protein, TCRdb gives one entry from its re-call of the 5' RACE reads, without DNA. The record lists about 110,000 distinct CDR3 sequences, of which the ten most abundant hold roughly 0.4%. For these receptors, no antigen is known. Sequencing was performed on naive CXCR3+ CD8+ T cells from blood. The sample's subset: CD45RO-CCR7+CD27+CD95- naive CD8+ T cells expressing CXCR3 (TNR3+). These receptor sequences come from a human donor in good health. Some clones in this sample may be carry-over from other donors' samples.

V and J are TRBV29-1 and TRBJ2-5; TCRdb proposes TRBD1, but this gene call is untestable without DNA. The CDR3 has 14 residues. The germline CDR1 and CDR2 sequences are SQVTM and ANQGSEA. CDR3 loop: CSVEERTGSETQYF.

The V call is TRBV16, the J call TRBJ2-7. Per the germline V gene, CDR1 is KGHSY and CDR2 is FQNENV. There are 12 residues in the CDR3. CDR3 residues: CASSQLRYEQYF.

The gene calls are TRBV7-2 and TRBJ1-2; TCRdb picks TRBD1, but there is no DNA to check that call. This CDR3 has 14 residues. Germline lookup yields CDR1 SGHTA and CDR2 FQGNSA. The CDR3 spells CASSLDPGDNGYTF.

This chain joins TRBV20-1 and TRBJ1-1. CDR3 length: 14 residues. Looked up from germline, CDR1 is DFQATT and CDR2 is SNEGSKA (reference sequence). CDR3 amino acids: CSARESEKEHEAFF.

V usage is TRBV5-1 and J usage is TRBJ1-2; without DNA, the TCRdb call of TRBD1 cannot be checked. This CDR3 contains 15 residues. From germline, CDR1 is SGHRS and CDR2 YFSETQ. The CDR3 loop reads CASTPDGSLDYGYTF. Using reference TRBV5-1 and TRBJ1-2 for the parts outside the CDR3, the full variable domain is KAGVTQTPRYLIKTRGQQVTLSCSPISGHRSVSWYQQTPGQGLQFLFEYFSETQRNKGNFPGRFSGRQFSNSRSEMNVSTLELGDSALYLCASTPDGSLDYGYTFGSGTRLTVV.

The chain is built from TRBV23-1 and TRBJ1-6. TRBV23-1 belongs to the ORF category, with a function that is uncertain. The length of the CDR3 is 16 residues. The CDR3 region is CASSHLVEGPSSPLHF.

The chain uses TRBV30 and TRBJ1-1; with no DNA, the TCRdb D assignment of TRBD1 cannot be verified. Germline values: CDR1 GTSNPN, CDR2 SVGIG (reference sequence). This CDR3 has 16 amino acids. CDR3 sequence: CAWRLSSWGAGTEAFF. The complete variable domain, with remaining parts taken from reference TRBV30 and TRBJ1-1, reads SQTIHQWPATLVQPVGSPLSLECTVEGTSNPNLYWYRQAAGRGLQLLFYSVGIGQISSEVPQNLSASRPQDRQFILSSKKLLLSDSGFYLCAWRLSSWGAGTEAFFGQGTRLTVV.

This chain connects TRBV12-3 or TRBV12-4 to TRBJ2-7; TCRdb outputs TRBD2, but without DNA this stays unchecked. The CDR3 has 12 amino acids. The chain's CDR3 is CASSPLVYEQYF.

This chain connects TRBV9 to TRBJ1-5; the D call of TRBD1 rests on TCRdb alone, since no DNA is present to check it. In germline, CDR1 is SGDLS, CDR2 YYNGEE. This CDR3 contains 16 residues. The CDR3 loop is CASSNRDRGAVQPQHF.

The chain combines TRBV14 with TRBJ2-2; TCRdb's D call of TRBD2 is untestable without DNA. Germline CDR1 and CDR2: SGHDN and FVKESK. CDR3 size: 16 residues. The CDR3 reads CASSQDPDYNTGELFF. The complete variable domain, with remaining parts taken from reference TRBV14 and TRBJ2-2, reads EAGVTQFPSHSVIEKGQTVTLRCDPISGHDNLYWYRRVMGKEIKFLLHFVKESKQDESGMPNNRFLAERTGGTYSTLKVQPAELEDSGVYFCASSQDPDYNTGELFFGEGSRLTVL.

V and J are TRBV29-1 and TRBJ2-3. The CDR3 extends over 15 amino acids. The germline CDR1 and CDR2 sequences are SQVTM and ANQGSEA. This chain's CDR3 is CSVEEASWLEDTQYF.

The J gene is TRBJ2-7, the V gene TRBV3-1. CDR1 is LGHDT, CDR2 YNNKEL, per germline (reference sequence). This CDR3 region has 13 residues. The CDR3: CASSQVNVVEQYF.

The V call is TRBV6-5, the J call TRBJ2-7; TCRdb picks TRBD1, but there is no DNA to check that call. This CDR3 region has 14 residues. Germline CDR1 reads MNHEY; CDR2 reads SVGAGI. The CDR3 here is CASSPGVSSYEQYF.

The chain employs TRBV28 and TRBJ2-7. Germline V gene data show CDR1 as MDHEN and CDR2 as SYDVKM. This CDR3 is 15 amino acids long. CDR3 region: CASSSRTDPSYEQYF.

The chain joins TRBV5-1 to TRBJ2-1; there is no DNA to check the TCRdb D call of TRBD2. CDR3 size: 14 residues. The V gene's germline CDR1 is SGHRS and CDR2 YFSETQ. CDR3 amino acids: CASSLRDSRGEQFF. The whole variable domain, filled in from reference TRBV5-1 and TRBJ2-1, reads KAGVTQTPRYLIKTRGQQVTLSCSPISGHRSVSWYQQTPGQGLQFLFEYFSETQRNKGNFPGRFSGRQFSNSRSEMNVSTLELGDSALYLCASSLRDSRGEQFFGPGTRLTVL.

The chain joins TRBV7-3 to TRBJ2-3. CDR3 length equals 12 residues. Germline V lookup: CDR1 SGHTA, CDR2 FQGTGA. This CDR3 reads CASSLSGDTQYF. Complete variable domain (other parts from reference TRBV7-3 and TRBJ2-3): GAGVSQTPSNKVTEKGKYVELRCDPISGHTALYWYRQSLGQGPEFLIYFQGTGAADDSGLPNDRFFAVRPEGSVSTLKIQRTERGDSAVYLCASSLSGDTQYFGPGTRLTVL.

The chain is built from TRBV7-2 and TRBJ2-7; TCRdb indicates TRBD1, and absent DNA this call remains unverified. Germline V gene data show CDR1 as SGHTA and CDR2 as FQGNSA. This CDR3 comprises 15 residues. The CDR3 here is CASSSFLGQGYEQYF.

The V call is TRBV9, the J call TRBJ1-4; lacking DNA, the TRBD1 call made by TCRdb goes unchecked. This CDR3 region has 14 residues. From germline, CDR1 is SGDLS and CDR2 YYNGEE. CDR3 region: CASSVSGDNEKLFF.

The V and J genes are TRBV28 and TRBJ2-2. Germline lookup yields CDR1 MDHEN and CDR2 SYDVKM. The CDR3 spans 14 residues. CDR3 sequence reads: CASSLSLDTGELFF.

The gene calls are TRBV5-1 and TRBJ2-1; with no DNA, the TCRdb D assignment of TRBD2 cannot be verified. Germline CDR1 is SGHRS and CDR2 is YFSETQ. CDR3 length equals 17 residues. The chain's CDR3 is CASSSVASGRGYNEQFF. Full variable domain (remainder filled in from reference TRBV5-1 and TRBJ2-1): KAGVTQTPRYLIKTRGQQVTLSCSPISGHRSVSWYQQTPGQGLQFLFEYFSETQRNKGNFPGRFSGRQFSNSRSEMNVSTLELGDSALYLCASSSVASGRGYNEQFFGPGTRLTVL.

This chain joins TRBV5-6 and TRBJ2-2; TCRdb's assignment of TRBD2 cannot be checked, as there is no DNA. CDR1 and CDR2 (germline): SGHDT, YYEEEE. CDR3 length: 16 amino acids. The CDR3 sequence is CASSLAASGYTGELFF.

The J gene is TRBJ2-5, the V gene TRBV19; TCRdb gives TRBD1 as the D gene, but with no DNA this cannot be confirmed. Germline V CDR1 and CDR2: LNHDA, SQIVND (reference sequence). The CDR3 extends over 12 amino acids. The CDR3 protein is CASLDREETQYF.

The CDR3 reads CASSETRSYGYTF. The genes are TRBV25-1 and TRBJ1-2. The V gene's germline CDR1 is MGHDK and CDR2 SYGVNS. This CDR3 region has 13 residues.